The 8 T cell receptor beta chains listed next were all sequenced from one sample in a study of cytomegalovirus exposure and HLA in healthy donors. In the PCR, 60 Vbeta and 13 Jbeta primers were used. Measured with immunoSEQ multiplex PCR; TCRdb has only the in-frame clones, and not every one. There are about 70,000 clones in the sample; around 62% occur only once, and about 3% lies in the top ten. Sequenced material: PBMCs. The origin of the receptors is a man younger than 40 in good health and CMV-seronegative.

The chain combines TRBV29-1 with TRBJ2-3; 9 nucleotides agree with TRBD2. This CDR3 region has 15 residues. V lost 3 bases and J lost 1; bases outside the gene matches: 5. Germline V gene lookup returns CDR1 SQVTM and CDR2 ANQGSEA. This chain's CDR3 is CSVEERTSGTDTQYF. The DNA for the CDR3 is TGCAGCGTTGAGGAGCGGACTAGCGGCACAGATACGCAGTATTTT.

The rearrangement uses TRBV29-1 and TRBJ1-2, with 8 positions matching TRBD1. The length of the CDR3 is 17 residues. CDR1 and CDR2 from the germline V gene are SQVTM and ANQGSEA. V shed 1 base, J shed 2 bases, and the junction held 12 bases outside the gene matches. CDR3 coding DNA: TGCAGCGTTGAAGTGTGGGGTCTGAGACAGGGGAACTATGGCTACACCTTC. This gives the protein CSVEVWGLRQGNYGYTF.

This clone was recorded only once. The CDR3 spells CAWSKGVLYNEQFF. The CDR3, as DNA: TGTGCCTGGAGCAAAGGGGTCCTCTACAATGAGCAGTTCTTC. The chain carries TRBV30 and TRBJ2-1, with D perhaps TRBD1 (5 bases). V lost 3 bases and J 3 bases, leaving 12 bases between the germline ends. The V gene's germline CDR1 is GTSNPN and CDR2 SVGIG (reference sequence). CDR3 length: 14 residues.

This rearrangement joins TRBV16 to TRBJ1-2; possible D gene TRBD1, 5 bases. The CDR3 runs 15 residues. V lost 4 bases and J 3 bases, leaving 15 bases between the germline ends. CDR1 is KGHSY and CDR2 is FQNENV in the germline V gene. The CDR3 region is CASSPPEGVYYGYTF. In DNA, the CDR3 is TGTGCCAGCAGCCCACCGGAAGGGGTATACTATGGCTACACCTTC.

The chain combines TRBV4-1 with TRBJ1-1, with unresolved D. V shed 1 base and J shed 0 bases, with 6 bases lying between them. This CDR3 has 14 residues. Germline V gives CDR1 MGHRA, CDR2 YSYEKL. CDR3 bases: TGCGCCAGCAGCCAAGGCAGTCTGAACACTGAAGCTTTCTTT. It specifies CASSQGSLNTEAFF.

The chain uses TRBV9 and TRBJ2-3, with 9 bases lining up with TRBD1. V gave up 4 bases and J gave up 3 bases; unmatched junction bases: 6. This CDR3 is built from 15 residues. Germline lookup yields CDR1 SGDLS and CDR2 YYNGEE. CDR3 coding DNA: TGTGCCAGCAGCCCCCGGGACAGGGAAACAGATACGCAGTATTTT. Translating it yields CASSPRDRETDTQYF.

V and J are TRBV5-6 and TRBJ1-5; D might be TRBD1 (5 bases). Per the germline V gene, CDR1 is SGHDT and CDR2 is YYEEEE. Between the trimmed V and J ends, which lost 1 base and 3 bases, there was a span of 14 bases. This CDR3 is built from 16 residues. This chain's CDR3 is CASSLMGRHLNQPQHF. The CDR3 nucleotides are TGTGCCAGCAGCTTGATGGGGCGACATCTCAATCAGCCCCAGCATTTT.

V and J are TRBV7-8 and TRBJ2-7, with D possibly TRBD2 on 6 matching bases. The CDR3 is 14 residues long. Trimming removed 7 bases at V and 6 bases at J, with 19 bases between. Germline values: CDR1 SGHVS, CDR2 FQNEAQ. The CDR3 nucleotides read TGTGCCAGCAACCACCGGGACGGGAGCCGCGAGCAGTACTTC. It specifies CASNHRDGSREQYF.